Presented here are 23 T cell receptor beta chains from one specimen sequenced in a study of blood T cell repertoires in COVID-19. Repertoires were generated with immunoSEQ multiplex PCR, while TCRdb's copy carries only in-frame clones and drops some. Seen here are over 110,000 clones, roughly 90% observed once, and the top ten hold 1.8%. Sample: peripheral blood. These TCRs come from a man between 65 and 80 years old with acute or convalescent COVID-19.

The genes are TRBV1 and TRBJ1-6; TRBD1, as called in the table, went unchecked against the DNA. TRBV1 is designated a pseudogene. The CDR3 consists of 17 residues. This CDR3 is CTRYRLGTGIYNSPLHF. The CDR3 DNA follows: TGCACCAGGTACAGACTAGGGACAGGTATTTATAATTCACCCCTCCACTTT.

The chain is built from TRBV18 and TRBJ1-4; 9 bases fit TRBD1. CDR1 is KGHSH, CDR2 LQKENI, per germline. Trimming cost V 0 bases and J 6 bases; bases outside gene matches: 2. This CDR3 is 15 amino acids long. The CDR3 region is CASSPPGQGDEKLFF. The CDR3 DNA is TGTGCCAGCTCACCACCGGGACAGGGAGATGAAAAACTGTTTTTT.

The sample holds a few counts of this clone. The chain combines TRBV5-1 with TRBJ1-1; possible D gene TRBD1, 6 bases. Germline loops: CDR1 SGHRS, CDR2 YFSETQ. The germline V and J ends were trimmed by 2 bases and 0 bases, with 20 bases remaining between them. This CDR3 has 18 residues. The CDR3 sequence: CASSFLGGGVGMNTEAFF. The CDR3, as DNA: TGCGCCAGCAGCTTCCTAGGCGGGGGCGTGGGGATGAACACTGAAGCTTTCTTT.

This chain uses TRBV6-5 with TRBJ2-1, with TRBD2 identical over 7 bases. CDR1 is MNHEY, CDR2 SVGAGI, per germline. The V segment lost 6 bases and the J segment 8 bases; nucleotides outside the gene matches: 7. The CDR3 is 13 residues long. The CDR3 protein is CASRGSGRDEQFF. The CDR3 DNA reads as TGTGCCAGCAGGGGGTCAGGGAGGGATGAGCAGTTCTTC.

The rearrangement uses TRBV4-1 and TRBJ1-4, with a weak D call TRBD1 (6 bases). The germline gives CDR1 MGHRA, CDR2 YSYEKL. The germline V and J ends were trimmed by 1 base and 6 bases, with 12 bases remaining between them. CDR3 length: 15 amino acids. Here the CDR3 reads CASSQGTATDEKLFF. CDR3 nucleotide sequence: TGCGCCAGCAGCCAAGGGACAGCCACGGATGAAAAACTGTTTTTT.

This clone was seen at least ten times. The chain is built from TRBV5-1 and TRBJ1-6, with TRBD1 identical over 9 bases. Looked up from germline, CDR1 is SGHRS and CDR2 is YFSETQ. The CDR3 consists of 15 residues. V trimming: 3 bases; J trimming: 5 bases; junction bases outside the gene matches: 3. The chain's CDR3 is CASSYGQGNNSPLHF. The CDR3 bases are TGCGCCAGCAGCTATGGACAGGGGAATAATTCACCCCTCCACTTT. Full variable domain (outside the CDR3, taken from reference TRBV5-1 and TRBJ1-6): KAGVTQTPRYLIKTRGQQVTLSCSPISGHRSVSWYQQTPGQGLQFLFEYFSETQRNKGNFPGRFSGRQFSNSRSEMNVSTLELGDSALYLCASSYGQGNNSPLHFGNGTRLTVT.

In this sample, this clone turned up once. Germline is not matched at one junction end, which may reflect a read error. J is TRBJ1-5 and V is TRBV27; D is possibly TRBD1 (5 bases). The CDR3 is made up of 14 amino acids. Germline CDR1 reads MNHEY; CDR2 reads SMNVEV (reference sequence). The CDR3 DNA sequence: TGTGCCAGCAGTTTGACAGCTAGCGATCAGCCCCAGCATTTT. This gives the protein CASSLTASDQPQHF.

The chain carries TRBV7-9 and TRBJ1-1, with 9 bases fitting TRBD1. The CDR3 loop spans 15 amino acids. V dropped 4 bases and J dropped 4; count of bases not matched to a gene: 7. In germline, CDR1 is SEHNR, CDR2 FQNEAQ (reference sequence). The CDR3 loop is CASSSQQGAGTEAFF. CDR3 coding DNA: TGTGCCAGCAGCTCGCAACAGGGGGCCGGCACTGAAGCTTTCTTT. Full variable domain (rest looked up from reference TRBV7-9 and TRBJ1-1): DTGVSQNPRHKITKRGQNVTFRCDPISEHNRLYWYRQTLGQGPEFLTYFQNEAQLEKSRLLSDRFSAERPKGSFSTLEIQRTEQGDSAMYLCASSSQQGAGTEAFFGQGTRLTVV.

This chain links TRBV6-6 with TRBJ1-5; maybe TRBD1 (6 bases). The CDR3 is made up of 15 amino acids. V lost 6 bases and J lost 0, with 12 bases in between. Per germline, CDR1 MNHNY and CDR2 SVGAGI (reference sequence). CDR3 nucleotides: TGTGCCAGCAGCGATCAGGGGAGTAGCAATCAGCCCCAGCATTTT. It codes for CASSDQGSSNQPQHF.

The V and J genes are TRBV28 and TRBJ1-5; tentative D call: TRBD1 (5 bases). The CDR3 loop spans 15 amino acids. The germline V and J ends were trimmed by 2 bases and 7 bases, with 15 bases remaining between them. Per the germline V gene, CDR1 is MDHEN and CDR2 is SYDVKM. The CDR3 here is CASSLRQTERQPQHF. CDR3 nucleotides: TGTGCCAGCAGTTTACGTCAGACAGAAAGGCAGCCCCAGCATTTT.

The chain combines TRBV28 with TRBJ2-7, with 8 bases fitting TRBD2. The germline V gene encodes CDR1 MDHEN and CDR2 SYDVKM. V was pared by 3 bases and J by 7 bases, with 11 bases of the junction left unmatched. The CDR3 has 15 amino acids. CDR3 DNA: TGTGCCAGCAGTTTGTACCGGGAGGGCCCTTATGAGCAGTACTTC. Translating gives CASSLYREGPYEQYF.

The chain employs TRBV23-1 and TRBJ1-1; a weak D match, TRBD1 (6 bases). TRBV23-1 is an ORF, with its function uncertain. V lost 0 bases to trimming and J lost 4 bases, with 27 bases between them. The CDR3 is 20 residues long. DNA of the CDR3: TGCGCCAGCAGTCAATCTCTTCAAGGCAGGGGAGTAGAGTGTAGCACTGAAGCTTTCTTT. This sequence encodes CASSQSLQGRGVECSTEAFF.

The chain carries TRBV7-3 and TRBJ2-5; D is perhaps TRBD1 (5 bases). V lost 5 bases, J lost 3 bases, and 10 bases lay in between. The CDR3 totals 13 residues. Germline values: CDR1 SGHTA, CDR2 FQGTGA. CDR3 protein: CASSTDTEETQYF. CDR3 in DNA: TGTGCCAGCAGCACGGACACCGAAGAGACCCAGTACTTC.

Only one count was recorded for this clone. The rearrangement joins TRBV3-1 (or the pseudogene TRBV3-2) to TRBJ2-5; the D gene is possibly TRBD1 (6 bases). V was cut by 4 bases and J by 6 bases, with 12 bases left in between. Germline values: CDR1 LGHDT, CDR2 YNNKEL (reference sequence). The CDR3 is 13 amino acids. Here the CDR3 reads CASSRGHGKTQYF. The CDR3 nucleotides read TGTGCCAGCAGCCGGGGGCACGGGAAGACCCAGTACTTC.

CDR3 nucleotides: TGCGCCAGCAGCCCGGGGACTAGAGGGCAGCCCCAGCATTTT. It is translated as CASSPGTRGQPQHF. The genes are TRBV5-1 and TRBJ1-5; TRBD1 might be the D (5 bases). Trimming removed 4 bases at V and 7 bases at J, with 15 bases between. Germline CDR1 is SGHRS and CDR2 is YFSETQ. The CDR3 runs to 14 residues.

J is TRBJ2-3 and V is TRBV11-2; a possible D gene is TRBD1 (6 bases). Germline V gene data show CDR1 as SGHAT and CDR2 as FQNNGV. Trimming left V 4 bases short and J 7 bases short, with 18 bases between. This CDR3 is 15 amino acids long. DNA for the CDR3: TGTGCCAGCAGCTACGGACAGATAACCGGGAATACGCAGTATTTT. Residues: CASSYGQITGNTQYF.

V gene TRBV3-1 (or the pseudogene TRBV3-2) combines with J gene TRBJ2-2; D is unresolved. Trimming cost V 1 base and J 4 bases, with 7 bases left between them. The CDR3 sequence is 14 residues long. CDR1 is LGHDT, CDR2 YNNKEL, per germline (reference sequence). CDR3 DNA sequence: TGTGCCAGCAGCCAAGTTCGTAGCACCGGGGAGCTGTTTTTT. Its protein is CASSQVRSTGELFF.

The chain links TRBV5-8 to TRBJ1-5; D gene ambiguous. Trimming shortened V by 0 bases and J by 1 base, and 11 bases separated the two germline ends. The CDR3 has 16 residues. Germline CDR1 is SGHTS and CDR2 is YDEGEE. The CDR3 here is CASSLDAAQSNQPQHF. Written as DNA, the CDR3 is TGTGCCAGCAGCTTGGATGCGGCTCAGAGCAATCAGCCCCAGCATTTT.

V and J are TRBV27 and TRBJ1-2, with 8 bases matching TRBD1. The germline gives CDR1 MNHEY, CDR2 SMNVEV (reference sequence). The V and J ends lost 6 bases and 7 bases, in that order; junction bases with no gene match: 13. The CDR3 has 15 residues. The CDR3 loop is CASRKSGQGTSGYTF. CDR3 coding DNA: TGTGCCAGCAGAAAATCCGGACAGGGAACCTCTGGCTACACCTTC.

The CDR3 loop reads CASTLGVGTDTQYF. The DNA for the CDR3 is TGTGCCAGCACCCTAGGGGTGGGCACAGATACGCAGTATTTT. This chain connects TRBV2 to TRBJ2-3, with D tentatively TRBD1 (5 bases). Between the trimmed V and J ends, which lost 7 bases and 1 base, there was a span of 12 bases. The CDR3 runs 14 residues. CDR1 and CDR2 (germline): SNHLY, FYNNEI.

The V gene is TRBV2, the J gene TRBJ2-3; 7 nucleotides agree with TRBD1. The trim removed 7 bases at V and 0 bases at J, leaving 4 bases unmatched. Per germline, CDR1 SNHLY and CDR2 FYNNEI. The length of the CDR3 is 14 residues. The CDR3 DNA reads TGTGCCAGCAATTGGGACAGTAGCACAGATACGCAGTATTTT. As protein: CASNWDSSTDTQYF. Full variable domain (outside the CDR3, taken from reference TRBV2 and TRBJ2-3): EPEVTQTPSHQVTQMGQEVILRCVPISNHLYFYWYRQILGQKVEFLVSFYNNEISEKSEIFDDQFSVERPDGSNFTLKIRSTKLEDSAMYFCASNWDSSTDTQYFGPGTRLTVL.

The chain joins TRBV3-1 (or the pseudogene TRBV3-2) to TRBJ1-5; 11 nucleotides agree with TRBD1. Germline trimming cut 4 bases from V and 6 bases from J; bases unmatched to any gene: 8. The CDR3 length is 16 residues. CDR1 and CDR2 from the germline V gene are LGHDT and YNNKEL (reference sequence). The CDR3 reads CASSPGQGAKFQPQHF. The CDR3 DNA is TGTGCCAGCAGCCCTGGACAGGGGGCTAAGTTTCAGCCCCAGCATTTT.

Comments on this clone: Other DNA sequences in this specimen translate into the identical CDR3. This chain joins TRBV19 and TRBJ1-5; 7 bases agree with TRBD1. This CDR3 spans 14 amino acids. J was trimmed by 6 bases and V by 0 bases; bases with no gene match: 2. Germline CDR1 is LNHDA and CDR2 is SQIVND (reference sequence). CDR3 loop: CASSIEGGGQPQHF. The DNA of the CDR3 is TGTGCCAGTAGTATAGAAGGGGGCGGTCAGCCCCAGCATTTT.